This TCR beta chain was identified during a study of cytomegalovirus exposure and HLA in healthy donors. Use of 60 Vbeta and 13 Jbeta primers characterized the PCR. Profiled with immunoSEQ multiplex PCR; TCRdb holds only in-frame clones, not every one. The sample records some 180,000 clones, about 82% being singletons. About this clone: The antigen remains unidentified.

Healthy bone marrow donors made up the cohort. CDR1 and CDR2 from the germline V gene are MNHEY and SMNVEV (reference sequence). Trimming stripped 6 bases from V and 4 bases from J, with 18 bases between. The CDR3 has 15 residues. The study, taken as a whole, reports: The study designated 160 or so TCR beta chains cytomegalovirus-associated. TCR beta chain V- and J-gene trimming was linked, in a later analysis, to a missense variant in DCLRE1C. In a later analysis, the majority of CMV-associated beta chains seemingly showed HLA restriction.

The specimen sequenced was PBMCs. The chain carries TRBV27 and TRBJ1-1; TRBD1 might be the D (6 bases). The receptor was isolated from a woman aged 25-40 years in good health and CMV-seronegative. For the CDR3, the DNA is TGTGCCAGCAGGATACAGGGTCAAGAGTTCACTGAAGCTTTCTTT. Its protein is CASRIQGQEFTEAFF.